This paragraph reports one TCR beta chain. This CDR3 spans 11 amino acids. The germline gives CDR1 MDHEN, CDR2 SYDVKM. The entry originates in a study of T cell changes during pregnancy in multiple sclerosis. The table came from immunoSEQ multiplex PCR; TCRdb's copy has only in-frame clones and leaves some out. The sample lists over 80,000 clones, just under 95% occurring once. The sequence came from a female donor in good health, enrolled as a control in a pregnancy study. The chain links TRBV28 to TRBJ2-5; unclear D gene. The J call may be faulty, since TRBJ2-7 better matches the DNA end. The specimen comprised peripheral blood, sampled in the third trimester of pregnancy. DNA of the CDR3: TGTGCCAGCAGCCCATTCTACGAGCAGTACTTC. Translating gives CASSPFYEQYF.